This T cell receptor beta chain emerged from a study of T-cell reconstitution after alpha-beta-depleted transplantation in children. The germline V gene has CDR1 LNHDA and CDR2 SQIVND (reference sequence). The V end was cut by 3 bases, the J end by 4 bases, with 13 bases between. The CDR3 spans 15 residues. To note about this clonotype: Its target is unknown.

Study results and caveats: As was reported, about two months after transplant, alpha-beta T cells came from several hundred expanded graft clones. A year had passed since transplant, and T-cell counts and diversity by then came mostly from newly produced T cells.

This sample's TCRbeta library carried unique molecular identifier barcodes. TCRdb analysed the PCR reads with MiXCR anew, one entry per CDR3 protein. The data contain some 120,000 distinct CDR3 sequences, about 9.9% of them singletons. The sequenced sample was PBMCs, mostly from graft donor cells, obtained 180 days after TCRalphabeta/CD19-depleted stem cell transplant. The chain employs TRBV19 and TRBJ2-1; D perhaps matches TRBD2 (5 bases). The receptor was derived from a girl younger than two who had a stem cell transplant for combined immunodeficiency, so the T cells may come from the graft donor. CDR3 sequence reads: CASSIGENRYNEQFF. Here the CDR3 DNA reads TGTGCCAGTAGTATCGGGGAGAATAGATACAATGAGCAGTTCTTC.